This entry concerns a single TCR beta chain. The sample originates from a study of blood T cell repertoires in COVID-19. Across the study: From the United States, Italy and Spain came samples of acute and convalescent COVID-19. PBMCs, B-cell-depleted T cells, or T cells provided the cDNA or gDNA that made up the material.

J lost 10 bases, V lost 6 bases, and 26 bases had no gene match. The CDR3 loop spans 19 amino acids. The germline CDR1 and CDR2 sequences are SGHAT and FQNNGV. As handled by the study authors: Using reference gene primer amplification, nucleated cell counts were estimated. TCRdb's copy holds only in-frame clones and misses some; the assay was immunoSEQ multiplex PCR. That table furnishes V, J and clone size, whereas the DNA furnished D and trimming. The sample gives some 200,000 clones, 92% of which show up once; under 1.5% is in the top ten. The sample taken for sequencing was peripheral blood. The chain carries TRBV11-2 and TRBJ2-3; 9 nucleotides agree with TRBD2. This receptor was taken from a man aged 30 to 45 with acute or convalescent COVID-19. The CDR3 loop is CASSTLLGSRGGREVAQYF. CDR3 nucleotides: TGTGCCAGCAGTACCCTGCTTGGATCGAGGGGCGGGAGGGAGGTAGCGCAGTATTTT. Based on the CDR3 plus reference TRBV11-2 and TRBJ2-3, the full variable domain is EAGVAQSPRYKIIEKRQSVAFWCNPISGHATLYWYQQILGQGPKLLIQFQNNGVVDDSQLPKDRFSAERLKGVDSTLKIQPAKLEDSAVYLCASSTLLGSRGGREVAQYFGPGTRLTVL.